The 21 T cell receptor beta chains listed next were all sequenced from one sample in a study of cytomegalovirus exposure and HLA in healthy donors. PCR was performed using 60 Vbeta and 13 Jbeta primers. The method was immunoSEQ multiplex PCR; TCRdb's version includes in-frame clones alone and lacks a portion of them. Among 63,000 or so clones listed, approximately 79% were seen once. Source material: PBMCs. Every receptor here comes from a woman aged 25 to 45 in good health and CMV-seronegative.

This clone was detected only a few times. This chain connects TRBV7-9 to TRBJ2-1, with D uncertain. The CDR3 length is 17 residues. Trimming took 6 bases from V and 1 from J, leaving 19 bases between them. The germline V gene encodes CDR1 SEHNR and CDR2 FQNEAQ (reference sequence). CDR3 sequence: CASRPGPTTGSYNEQFF. The CDR3 region has the DNA TGTGCCAGCAGGCCCGGCCCCACCACCGGGTCCTACAATGAGCAGTTCTTC.

Concerning this clone: The junction departs from the called germline gene at one end, perhaps through a read error. V and J are TRBV2 and TRBJ2-7, with TRBD1 identical over 7 bases. This CDR3 is built from 13 residues. Germline loops: CDR1 SNHLY, CDR2 FYNNEI. Here the CDR3 DNA reads TGTGCCAGCGGTGATTACAGGGGCGCCGAGCAGTACTTC. This codes for CASGDYRGAEQYF. The full variable domain, rest sourced from reference TRBV2 and TRBJ2-7, is EPEVTQTPSHQVTQMGQEVILRCVPISNHLYFYWYRQILGQKVEFLVSFYNNEISEKSEIFDDQFSVERPDGSNFTLKIRSTKLEDSAMYFCASGDYRGAEQYFGPGTRLTVT.

The V gene is TRBV28, the J gene TRBJ1-2; D uncertain. The CDR3 sequence is 13 residues long. V lost 4 bases and J 5 bases, leaving 11 bases between the germline ends. Germline lookup yields CDR1 MDHEN and CDR2 SYDVKM. The CDR3 reads CASSSGQVYGYTF. The CDR3 bases are TGTGCCAGCAGTTCTGGGCAGGTGTATGGCTACACCTTC.

In this sample, this clone turned up a few times. The chain has TRBV30 and TRBJ1-2; D is perhaps TRBD1 (6 bases). The CDR3 contains 13 residues. Germline CDR1 reads GTSNPN; CDR2 reads SVGIG (reference sequence). The V gene lost 3 bases and the J gene lost 5 bases, with 13 bases spanning the gap. The CDR3 DNA reads TGTGCCTGGAGGGGGGGGCAAAAATATGGCTACACCTTC. Encoded protein: CAWRGGQKYGYTF.

The chain employs TRBV7-9 and TRBJ2-2; TRBD1 agrees at 10 bases. The CDR3 loop spans 16 amino acids. J gave up 3 bases and V 3 bases, and 4 bases lay outside the gene matches. Germline-derived CDR1 and CDR2 are SEHNR and FQNEAQ (reference sequence). CDR3 bases: TGTGCCAGCAGCTTCACCGGGACAGGGGACACCGGGGAGCTGTTTTTT. This sequence encodes CASSFTGTGDTGELFF.

This clone is a singleton in its sample. The V gene is TRBV7-2, the J gene TRBJ2-5, with D unclear. Trimming cost V 1 base and J 5 bases, with 17 bases left between them. CDR3 size: 16 residues. The germline V gene has CDR1 SGHTA and CDR2 FQGNSA. The CDR3 DNA is TGTGCCAGCAGCTTAGGGTCGGCTCCCTGGCGGGAGACCCAGTACTTC. Protein: CASSLGSAPWRETQYF.

The CDR3 region is CASSFGGRDEQYF. The CDR3 DNA sequence: TGCGCCAGCAGCTTTGGAGGGAGGGACGAGCAGTACTTC. The rearrangement uses TRBV5-1 and TRBJ2-7; 7 nucleotides match TRBD2. The CDR3 length is 13 residues. In germline, CDR1 is SGHRS, CDR2 YFSETQ. Germline trimming cut 2 bases from V and 5 bases from J; bases unmatched to any gene: 4.

This clone was observed once. This rearrangement joins TRBV9 to TRBJ1-6, with 8 bases matching TRBD1. J gave up 10 bases and V 4 bases, and 7 bases lay outside the gene matches. From germline, CDR1 is SGDLS and CDR2 YYNGEE. This CDR3 has 14 residues. In DNA form, the CDR3 reads TGTGCCAGCAGCACCGGACAGGGTGGATCACCCCTCCACTTT. It is translated as CASSTGQGGSPLHF.

The chain joins TRBV27 to TRBJ1-2, with 7 bases identical to TRBD1. Germline V gene sequence: CDR1 MNHEY, CDR2 SMNVEV (reference sequence). The junction had 5 bases not matched to a gene; V was cut back by 3 bases and J by 7 bases. This CDR3 is built from 13 residues. CDR3 protein: CASSFTTGTGYTF. The CDR3 DNA sequence: TGTGCCAGCAGTTTTACGACAGGGACTGGCTACACCTTC.

This sequence joins TRBV6-1 and TRBJ1-1; 9 nucleotides match TRBD1. Germline V CDR1 and CDR2: MNHNS, SASEGT. This CDR3 contains 15 residues. The ends lost 6 bases at V and 4 bases at J; junction bases unmatched: 9. The CDR3 DNA follows: TGTGCCAGCAGAAGGTTCCGGGACAGGGTCACTGAAGCTTTCTTT. Its protein product is CASRRFRDRVTEAFF.

J is TRBJ1-4 and V is TRBV19; weak D call: TRBD1 (5 bases). The germline CDR1 and CDR2 sequences are LNHDA and SQIVND (reference sequence). The CDR3 contains 17 residues. V was shortened by 5 bases and J by 0 bases, with 16 bases between the two germline ends. In nucleotides, the CDR3 is TGTGCCAGTAGTGGAGGGGCGGGCTCAGCAACTAATGAAAAACTGTTTTTT. The encoded protein is CASSGGAGSATNEKLFF.

The V call is TRBV4-3, the J call TRBJ2-1; D may be TRBD2 (6 bases). V was trimmed by 1 base and J by 12 bases, leaving 13 bases between them. This CDR3 contains 13 residues. Germline V gene lookup returns CDR1 LGHNA and CDR2 YSLEER. CDR3 amino acids: CASSQGLAGRQFF. CDR3 in DNA: TGCGCCAGCAGCCAAGGGTTAGCCGGGAGGCAGTTCTTC.

The sample holds one count of this clone. The CDR3 is CASGMTLTQRGGGKNIQYF. Here the CDR3 DNA reads TGTGCTAGTGGCATGACCCTAACCCAGCGGGGGGGTGGCAAAAACATTCAGTACTTC. The chain recombines TRBV12-5 with TRBJ2-4; TRBD2 matches 10 bases. This CDR3 has 19 residues. V lost 6 bases to trimming and J lost 3 bases; unmatched junction nucleotides: 17. Germline V CDR1 and CDR2: LGHNT, FRNRAP.

This rearrangement joins TRBV2 to TRBJ1-2, with D unresolved. Trimming removed 2 bases from V and 4 bases from J, with 17 bases in between. CDR1 SNHLY and CDR2 FYNNEI come from the germline V gene. CDR3 length: 16 residues. For the CDR3, the DNA is TGTGCCAGCAGTGAAAGGCGGCGTGGGGAGGGCTATGGCTACACCTTC. It is translated as CASSERRRGEGYGYTF. Using reference TRBV2 and TRBJ1-2 for the parts outside the CDR3, the full variable domain is EPEVTQTPSHQVTQMGQEVILRCVPISNHLYFYWYRQILGQKVEFLVSFYNNEISEKSEIFDDQFSVERPDGSNFTLKIRSTKLEDSAMYFCASSERRRGEGYGYTFGSGTRLTVV.

The chain is built from TRBV18 and TRBJ1-1; D uncertain. Trimming took 3 bases from V and 5 from J, leaving 13 bases between them. The germline V gene has CDR1 KGHSH and CDR2 LQKENI. CDR3 length: 14 residues. In DNA form, the CDR3 reads TGTGCCAGCTCACCCGGGGAGGATAGAACTGAAGCTTTCTTT. This sequence encodes CASSPGEDRTEAFF. The entire variable domain, with the rest obtained from reference TRBV18 and TRBJ1-1, is as follows: NAGVMQNPRHLVRRRGQEARLRCSPMKGHSHVYWYRQLPEEGLKFMVYLQKENIIDESGMPKERFSAEFPKEGPSILRIQQVVRGDSAAYFCASSPGEDRTEAFFGQGTRLTVV.

The rearrangement uses TRBV11-2 and TRBJ1-6; D is ambiguous. The V gene's germline CDR1 is SGHAT and CDR2 FQNNGV. The CDR3 runs to 17 residues. Deletions cut 3 bases from V and 0 bases from J, with 12 bases between. CDR3 amino acids: CASSFGPGSSYNSPLHF. The CDR3 bases are TGTGCCAGCAGCTTTGGACCCGGGAGCTCCTATAATTCACCCCTCCACTTT.

The chain uses TRBV6-5 and TRBJ2-7, with 9 bases aligning to TRBD1. The germline V gene has CDR1 MNHEY and CDR2 SVGAGI. V shed 7 bases, J shed 5 bases, and the junction held 9 bases outside the gene matches. This CDR3 has 14 amino acids. The CDR3 DNA is TGTGCCAGCACCACGGACAGGGGCGTCAACGAGCAGTACTTC. It encodes CASTTDRGVNEQYF.

This clone has just one count. The chain couples TRBV7-9 to TRBJ1-1; D not resolved. The CDR3 has 15 amino acids. Trimming took off 1 base at V and 3 bases at J, with 12 bases between the two ends. Germline values: CDR1 SEHNR, CDR2 FQNEAQ (reference sequence). CDR3 nucleotide sequence: TGTGCCAGCAGCTTAGAGGAGGGTTGGGACACTGAAGCTTTCTTT. Its protein is CASSLEEGWDTEAFF.

This sequence joins TRBV11-2 and TRBJ2-3, with D maybe TRBD1 (6 bases). The CDR3 consists of 15 residues. Germline CDR1 reads SGHAT; CDR2 reads FQNNGV. With 0 bases removed from V and 4 bases from J, the gap between germline ends came to 11 bases. As DNA, the CDR3 is TGTGCCAGCAGCTTAGATGCTACAGGGTCAGATACGCAGTATTTT. Residues: CASSLDATGSDTQYF. The full variable domain, its missing parts supplied by reference TRBV11-2 and TRBJ2-3, is EAGVAQSPRYKIIEKRQSVAFWCNPISGHATLYWYQQILGQGPKLLIQFQNNGVVDDSQLPKDRFSAERLKGVDSTLKIQPAKLEDSAVYLCASSLDATGSDTQYFGPGTRLTVL.

The chain combines TRBV6-5 with TRBJ2-2; TRBD1 aligns across 7 bases. This CDR3 comprises 14 residues. Trimming cost V 6 bases and J 6 bases; bases outside gene matches: 7. Germline V CDR1 and CDR2: MNHEY, SVGAGI. CDR3 sequence reads: CASRGTEGSGELFF. In nucleotides, the CDR3 is TGTGCCAGCAGGGGGACAGAGGGGTCCGGGGAGCTGTTTTTT.

This chain links TRBV5-4 with TRBJ1-6, with D hard to call. Germline CDR1 SGHNT, CDR2 YYREEE (reference sequence). V lost 1 base, J lost 6 bases, and 5 bases lay in between. The CDR3 spans 13 residues. In DNA, the CDR3 is TGTGCCAGCAGCTTGTCGGTTAATTCACCCCTCCACTTT. Protein product: CASSLSVNSPLHF.